This T cell receptor beta chain was documented in a study of shared clonotypes between healthy human individuals. The genomic DNA of each subset was split evenly across several immunoSEQ plates. The method was immunoSEQ multiplex PCR; TCRdb's version includes in-frame clones alone and lacks a portion of them. The sample comprises around 700,000 clones, under 80% of which are singletons, and 1.5% to 2% rests with the top ten. Findings and caveats of the study: When naive CD4 clonotypes were compared across a few donors, about 4.8% were shared.

The CDR3 is made up of 19 amino acids. In germline, CDR1 is MNHEY, CDR2 SMNVEV (reference sequence). V gave up 2 bases and J gave up 2 bases; unmatched junction bases: 12. CD45RA+ naive and CD45RA-negative memory subsets were separated from CD4+ cells. Remarks on this clone: What it binds is unknown.

V is TRBV27 and J is TRBJ2-6; 7 nucleotides match TRBD2. This clonotype originated in a woman in her 30s in good health. The specimen sequenced was memory CD4+ T cells sorted from blood. Subset here: CD45RA-negative fraction. The CDR3 spells CASSLRRGTQGPGANVLTF. The CDR3 DNA is TGTGCCAGCAGTTTAAGGCGGGGGACCCAGGGTCCTGGGGCCAACGTCCTGACTTTC.